This record looks at one T cell receptor beta chain sequence and its context. These data originate in a study of control samples from healthy donors and cancer patients. Generated by immunoSEQ multiplex PCR, the TCRdb table keeps only in-frame clones and is missing some. The sample contains fewer than 200,000 clones, almost 90% of which appear only once. V shed 3 bases and J shed 5 bases, with 16 bases lying between them. The CDR3 has 15 residues. The germline V gene has CDR1 SNHLY and CDR2 FYNNEI. This chain uses TRBV2 with TRBJ1-2, with a weak D call TRBD1 (5 bases). The TCR sequence derives from a woman in her twenties or thirties in good health. The sample was blood. The CDR3 DNA reads as TGTGCCAGCAGTGAGAGGCCGGGGGACTTTTATGGCTACACCTTC. Residues: CASSERPGDFYGYTF.